The clone carrying this T cell receptor beta chain was seen ten or more times. TCRdb reprocessed the 5' RACE reads with MiXCR, giving one entry per CDR3 protein. Of some 57,000 distinct CDR3 sequences listed, approximately 12% were seen once; the top ten hold roughly 9.1%. The sample comes from a study of early T cells in non-severe SARS-CoV-2 infection. Study details: Bulk RNA from unsorted whole blood was sequenced; chains were unpaired.

The CDR3 consists of 18 residues. Per the germline V gene, CDR1 is SGHDN and CDR2 is FVKESK. The germline V and J ends were trimmed by 0 bases and 5 bases, with 19 bases remaining between them. The receptor's source is an adult who was a healthcare worker with PCR-confirmed SARS-CoV-2 infection or an uninfected control (not recorded which). The chain joins TRBV14 to TRBJ1-4; tentatively, D is TRBD1 (6 bases). Material: whole blood. The CDR3 coding sequence is TGTGCCAGCAGCCAAGACCCCCCCAGGGGCTTGAGAAATGAAAAACTGTTTTTT. This translates into CASSQDPPRGLRNEKLFF.